Below, one T cell receptor (beta chain) is given with its context. Its antigen is unidentified. The sample is drawn from a study of shared clonotypes between healthy human individuals. Every subset's genomic DNA went evenly onto several immunoSEQ plates. The sorted-subset replicate PCRs were given about 210 ng DNA, which is about 29,000 T cell genomes. Clones were read by immunoSEQ multiplex PCR, and TCRdb kept only the in-frame ones, dropping some. The sample shows approximately 2.5 million clones, 93% of them seen only once. Notes on the study in general: Generally, estimated richness proved larger in naive subsets than it did in memory subsets.

The CDR3 runs 16 residues. The germline gives CDR1 MGHRA, CDR2 YSYEKL. Trimming at V came to 0 bases and at J to 4 bases, leaving 7 bases not matched to a gene. The receptor was isolated from a man younger than 35 in good health. Some clones in this sample may be carry-over from other donors' samples. V gene TRBV4-1 combines with J gene TRBJ2-7; 9 positions agree with TRBD1. The sequenced sample consisted of naive CD4+ T cells from PBMCs. Stated subset: CD45RA+ positively selected. CDR3 protein: CASSQDSGTGFYEQYF. CDR3 coding DNA: TGCGCCAGCAGCCAAGACTCCGGGACAGGGTTTTACGAGCAGTACTTC.